This T cell receptor beta chain is drawn from a study of identical twins. Study-level results: In beta out-of-frame sequences, the excess sharing between twins was weaker.

Germline V CDR1 and CDR2: SGDLS, YYNGEE. With V trimmed by 2 bases and J by 8 bases, 8 bases remained unmatched. This CDR3 is built from 15 residues. One entry per CDR3 protein results from TCRdb running MiXCR on the 5' RACE reads. This sample has 700,000 or so distinct CDR3 sequences, with 21% found just once. This clonotype was seen ten or more times. Its antigen remains unknown. These data are also associated with another study on T cells expressing NK-cell markers. According to that study: A range of roughly 1.0-7.0% of CD8+ T cells consisted of dominant NKG2C+ clonotypes in 5 or 6 donors.

The source of this sequence is a young woman in good health. The sequenced material came from PBMCs. The rearrangement joins TRBV9 to TRBJ2-1, with 9 bases identical to TRBD1. Here the CDR3 reads CASSVGTGFVHEQFF. The CDR3 DNA reads TGTGCCAGCAGCGTTGGGACAGGGTTCGTCCATGAGCAGTTCTTC.